A selection of T cell receptor beta chains follows, all from one sample in a study of CD4 T cells in relation to SARS-CoV-2 and coronaviruses. Some clones are missing from TCRdb's copy, which holds only in-frame ones; the method was immunoSEQ multiplex PCR. The sample lists tens of thousands of clones; more than 80% were seen once. Sequencing input: naive CD4+ T cells from PBMCs. All receptors come from a human donor in good health. Both conserved end residues are part of each CDR3. The D gene is left open where the match is weak. The size of a clone is reported for some rows only, either as once, few or many, or as a class for expanded clones.

d_call: .; clone_size: .; v_call: TRBV4-2; j_call: TRBJ2-3; cdr3_nt: TGTGCCAGCAGCCAAGGTAGAGTCAGCACAGATACGCAGTATTTT; cdr3_aa: CASSQGRVSTDTQYF
d_call: TRBD1; clone_size: .; v_call: TRBV19; j_call: TRBJ1-1; cdr3_nt: TGTGCCAGTAGTATGGGGTGGGCAGGGGGCAGGGGGAACACTGAAGCTTTCTTT; cdr3_aa: CASSMGWAGGRGNTEAFF
d_call: TRBD2; clone_size: .; v_call: TRBV6-1; j_call: TRBJ2-4; cdr3_nt: TGTGCCAGCAGTGTTACTAGCGGCCATACCAAAAACATTCAGTACTTC; cdr3_aa: CASSVTSGHTKNIQYF
d_call: .; clone_size: .; v_call: TRBV12-5; j_call: TRBJ2-1; cdr3_nt: TGTGCTAGTGGTTTTTCGGACAACTTCATCTCCTACAATGAGCAGTTCTTC; cdr3_aa: CASGFSDNFISYNEQFF
d_call: .; clone_size: .; v_call: TRBV6-5; j_call: TRBJ2-1; cdr3_nt: TGTGCCAGCAGTTACCCGCCAGGGGGGGGCCTCAATGAGCAGTTCTTC; cdr3_aa: CASSYPPGGGLNEQFF
d_call: .; clone_size: .; v_call: TRBV5-4; j_call: TRBJ2-3; cdr3_nt: TGTGCCAGCAGCCCTTCCCGGGGTTTTAGCACAGATACGCAGTATTTT; cdr3_aa: CASSPSRGFSTDTQYF
d_call: .; clone_size: once; v_call: TRBV7-9; j_call: TRBJ1-5; cdr3_nt: TGTGCCAGCAGCCCACCCGCCGGAGGTAGCAATCAGCCCCAGCATTTT; cdr3_aa: CASSPPAGGSNQPQHF
d_call: .; clone_size: .; v_call: TRBV9; j_call: TRBJ2-2; cdr3_nt: TGTGCCAGCAGCGTAGAGGCCCTGAACACCGGGGAGCTGTTTTTT; cdr3_aa: CASSVEALNTGELFF
d_call: .; clone_size: .; v_call: TRBV15; j_call: TRBJ2-4; cdr3_nt: TGTGCCACCAGCAAGACCCCGGGGCAGAGTAACATTCAGTACTTC; cdr3_aa: CATSKTPGQSNIQYF
d_call: .; clone_size: .; v_call: TRBV7-2; j_call: TRBJ1-5; cdr3_nt: TGTGCCAGCAGCTTAGCACCTAGGGGGATATATAGCAATCAGCCCCAGCATTTT; cdr3_aa: CASSLAPRGIYSNQPQHF
d_call: .; clone_size: .; v_call: TRBV5-1; j_call: TRBJ2-5; cdr3_nt: TGCGCCAGCAGCTTGGCCGTACCCGAGACCCAGTACTTC; cdr3_aa: CASSLAVPETQYF
d_call: TRBD1; clone_size: .; v_call: TRBV30; j_call: TRBJ2-7; cdr3_nt: TGTGCCTGGAACCGGGACAGGCTCTACGAGCAGTACTTC; cdr3_aa: CAWNRDRLYEQYF